This T cell receptor beta chain was observed in a study of shared clonotypes between healthy human individuals. Points from the study as a whole: Donor scarcity curtailed the genetic and exposure-history diversity represented herein. Against clonotypes common to all four donors, non-shared ones had lower generation probabilities.

Authors' data handling: Filtering differed, since immunoSEQ gave only junction sequences and no quality scores. Assay used: immunoSEQ multiplex PCR; TCRdb lists only in-frame clones, some missing. V and J calls and clone size follow that table, whereas D and trimming were derived from the DNA. The sample holds some 2 million clones, about 95% seen once. For this clone: What it binds is unknown.

Naive-designated CD8 cells lacked CD45RO, were positively enriched for CCR7, and omitted terminally differentiated effector memory CD45RA+ cells. This CDR3 contains 16 residues. The J segment lost 7 bases and the V segment lost 0 bases, leaving 6 bases of the junction unmatched. Germline-derived CDR1 and CDR2 are SGDLS and YYNGEE. The sample comprised naive CD8+ T cells sorted from blood. The chain joins TRBV9 to TRBJ2-7, with 14 positions matching TRBD2. The TCR sequence derives from a man in his late teens or twenties in good health. The CDR3 DNA sequence: TGTGCCAGCAGCGTAGAGGGACTAGCGGGGGATGGGGAGCAGTACTTC. This encodes CASSVEGLAGDGEQYF. The full variable domain, rest sourced from reference TRBV9 and TRBJ2-7, is DSGVTQTPKHLITATGQRVTLRCSPRSGDLSVYWYQQSLDQGLQFLIQYYNGEERAKGNILERFSAQQFPDLHSELNLSSLELGDSALYFCASSVEGLAGDGEQYFGPGTRLTVT.